The 14 T cell receptor beta chains below come from one sample, sequenced in a study of blood T cell repertoires in COVID-19. The protocol was immunoSEQ multiplex PCR, while the TCRdb copy is restricted to in-frame clones and leaves out a portion. The table records about 180,000 clones, roughly 81% of them present only once. The sample consisted of peripheral blood. These receptors all come from a woman at least 80 years old with COVID-19, enrolled during active disease.

The rearrangement links TRBV28 to TRBJ2-3; the match to TRBD2 covers 7 bases. J was trimmed by 7 bases and V by 5 bases; bases with no gene match: 9. Germline loops: CDR1 MDHEN, CDR2 SYDVKM. The CDR3 sequence is 14 residues long. Here the CDR3 reads CASSALGRGYTQYF. The CDR3 DNA is TGTGCCAGCAGTGCTCTTGGGCGGGGGTATACGCAGTATTTT.

This clone was recorded once. V gene TRBV30 combines with J gene TRBJ1-1; no clear D. Trimming left V 3 bases short and J 4 bases short, with 12 bases between. The CDR3 contains 13 residues. The V gene's germline CDR1 is GTSNPN and CDR2 SVGIG (reference sequence). This CDR3 is CAWSGFLGTEAFF. The CDR3 nucleotides are TGTGCCTGGAGCGGGTTCCTTGGCACTGAAGCTTTCTTT.

The chain couples TRBV5-1 to TRBJ2-1, with 9 nucleotides matching TRBD2. J gave up 9 bases and V 4 bases, and 11 bases lay outside the gene matches. CDR1 and CDR2 (germline): SGHRS, YFSETQ. This CDR3 has 15 amino acids. CDR3 nucleotide sequence: TGCGCCAGCAGCGATCCTAGCGGGACACAGGGTGAGCAGTTCTTC. Translating it yields CASSDPSGTQGEQFF.

V and J are TRBV7-2 and TRBJ1-3, with TRBD1 identical over 9 bases. V lost 0 bases, J lost 8 bases, and 5 bases stayed unmatched. This CDR3 contains 15 residues. Germline V gives CDR1 SGHTA, CDR2 FQGNSA. CDR3 region: CASSLATGGVDTIYF. In nucleotides, the CDR3 is TGTGCCAGCAGCTTAGCAACAGGGGGCGTTGACACCATATATTTT.

V gene TRBV5-4 combines with J gene TRBJ1-1; D call uncertain. The V and J ends lost 2 bases and 4 bases respectively, with 15 bases between them. Per germline, CDR1 SGHNT and CDR2 YYREEE (reference sequence). The CDR3 spans 15 residues. The CDR3 bases are TGTGCCAGCAGCTTTTTGAGGGTCGGGAGCACTGAAGCTTTCTTT. Residues: CASSFLRVGSTEAFF.

The V gene is TRBV5-6, the J gene TRBJ2-3, with D possibly matching TRBD2 (5 bases). This CDR3 is built from 15 residues. Germline values: CDR1 SGHDT, CDR2 YYEEEE. V was cut by 4 bases and J by 3 bases, with 15 bases left in between. This chain's CDR3 is CASSGLGSETDTQYF. CDR3 sequence (DNA): TGTGCCAGCAGCGGATTAGGGAGCGAGACAGATACGCAGTATTTT.

The V gene is TRBV9, the J gene TRBJ2-1, with 8 bases matching TRBD2. Looked up from germline, CDR1 is SGDLS and CDR2 is YYNGEE. The CDR3 contains 17 residues. V lost 0 bases to trimming and J lost 0 bases; unmatched junction nucleotides: 5. The DNA for the CDR3 is TGTGCCAGCAGCGTAGTTAGTCGGGGGGGCTCCTACAATGAGCAGTTCTTC. Translation: CASSVVSRGGSYNEQFF.

Only one count was recorded for this clone. The chain joins TRBV5-1 to TRBJ2-7, with D perhaps TRBD1 (5 bases). Germline CDR1 and CDR2: SGHRS and YFSETQ. Trimming removed 2 bases at V and 3 bases at J, with 12 bases between. CDR3 length equals 14 residues. The CDR3 loop reads CASSLAVGVYEQYF. In DNA, the CDR3 is TGCGCCAGCAGCTTAGCCGTAGGGGTCTACGAGCAGTACTTC.

This clone occurred once. The V gene is TRBV18, the J gene TRBJ1-2; D gene uncertain. Looked up from germline, CDR1 is KGHSH and CDR2 is LQKENI. CDR3 length equals 13 residues. The germline V and J ends were trimmed by 2 bases and 2 bases, with 6 bases remaining between them. CDR3 bases: TGTGCCAGCTCACCAACTGAGAACTATGGCTACACCTTC. This sequence encodes CASSPTENYGYTF.

The chain couples TRBV6-1 to TRBJ2-7; D may be TRBD2 (5 bases). Germline-derived CDR1 and CDR2 are MNHNS and SASEGT. With 2 bases removed from V and 3 bases from J, the gap between germline ends came to 11 bases. The CDR3 contains 14 residues. The CDR3 sequence: CASSETTLVYEQYF. DNA for the CDR3: TGTGCCAGCAGTGAAACGACACTAGTCTACGAGCAGTACTTC.

The V call is TRBV24-1, the J call TRBJ2-5; 8 bases map to TRBD2. After removal of 3 bases from V and 5 bases from J, the junction contained 4 bases not matched to a gene. Per germline, CDR1 KGHDR and CDR2 SFDVKD. This CDR3 is 14 amino acids long. This CDR3 reads CATSDAGGWETQYF. The CDR3 bases are TGTGCCACCAGTGATGCGGGGGGCTGGGAGACCCAGTACTTC.

The V gene is TRBV12-3 or TRBV12-4, the J gene TRBJ2-5; tentative D call: TRBD2 (6 bases). There are 13 residues in the CDR3. V was shortened by 7 bases and J by 5 bases, with 14 bases between the two germline ends. CDR3 amino acids: CASTLGGWETQYF. CDR3 in DNA: TGTGCCAGCACCCTCGGGGGTTGGGAGACCCAGTACTTC.

This chain links TRBV9 with TRBJ2-1, with TRBD2 matching over 10 bases. CDR1 is SGDLS and CDR2 is YYNGEE in the germline V gene. The CDR3 sequence is 16 residues long. J lost 10 bases, V lost 0 bases, and 10 bases had no gene match. The CDR3 sequence is CASSVGPSGGVWEQFF. In DNA, the CDR3 is TGTGCCAGCAGCGTAGGGCCTAGCGGGGGAGTATGGGAGCAGTTCTTC.

The gene calls are TRBV28 and TRBJ2-2, with 15 positions matching TRBD2. The CDR3 spans 18 residues. Germline CDR1 is MDHEN and CDR2 is SYDVKM. V gave up 5 bases and J gave up 1 base; unmatched junction bases: 5. The CDR3 DNA reads TGTGCCAGCAGTATTCCGGGACTAGCGGGAGGGAACACCGGGGAGCTGTTTTTT. Translating gives CASSIPGLAGGNTGELFF.